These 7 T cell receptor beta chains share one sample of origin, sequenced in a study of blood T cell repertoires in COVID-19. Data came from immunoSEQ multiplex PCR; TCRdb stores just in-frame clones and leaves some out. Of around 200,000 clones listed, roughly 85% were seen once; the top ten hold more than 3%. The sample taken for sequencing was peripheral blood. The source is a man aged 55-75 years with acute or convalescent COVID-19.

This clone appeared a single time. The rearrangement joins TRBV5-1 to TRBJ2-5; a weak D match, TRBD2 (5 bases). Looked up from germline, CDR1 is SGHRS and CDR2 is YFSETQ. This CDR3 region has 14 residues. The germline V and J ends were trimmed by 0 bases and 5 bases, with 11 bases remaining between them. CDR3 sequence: CASSLVAGPETQYF. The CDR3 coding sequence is TGCGCCAGCAGCTTGGTGGCGGGCCCGGAGACCCAGTACTTC.

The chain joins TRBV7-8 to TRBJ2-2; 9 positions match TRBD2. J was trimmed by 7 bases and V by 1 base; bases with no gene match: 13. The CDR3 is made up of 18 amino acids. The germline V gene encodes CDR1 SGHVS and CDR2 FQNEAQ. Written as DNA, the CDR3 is TGTGCCAGCAGCTTAGAGCGACTAGCGGCCATAGGGAGCGGGGAGCTGTTTTTT. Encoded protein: CASSLERLAAIGSGELFF.

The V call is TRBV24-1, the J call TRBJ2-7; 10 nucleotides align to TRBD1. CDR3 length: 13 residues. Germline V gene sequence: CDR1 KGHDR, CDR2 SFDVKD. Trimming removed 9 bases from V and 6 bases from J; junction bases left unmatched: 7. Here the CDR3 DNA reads TGTGCCACCCGATGGGACAGGGGTACCGAGCAGTACTTC. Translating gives CATRWDRGTEQYF.

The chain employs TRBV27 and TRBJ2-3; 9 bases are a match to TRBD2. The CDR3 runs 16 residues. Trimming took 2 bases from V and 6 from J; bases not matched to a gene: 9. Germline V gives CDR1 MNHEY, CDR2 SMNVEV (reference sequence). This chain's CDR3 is CASSLISGRDGDTQYF. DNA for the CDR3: TGTGCCAGCAGTTTAATTAGCGGGAGAGATGGGGATACGCAGTATTTT.

In DNA form, the CDR3 reads TGTGCCGCCAGGGGCGCGTCCTACAATGAGCAGTTCTTC. Its translation: CAARGASYNEQFF. The chain joins TRBV10-3 to TRBJ2-1; tentative D call: TRBD1 (6 bases). Germline CDR1 and CDR2: ENHRY and SYGVKD. This CDR3 is built from 13 residues. Trimming took 11 bases from V and 1 from J, leaving 12 bases between them.

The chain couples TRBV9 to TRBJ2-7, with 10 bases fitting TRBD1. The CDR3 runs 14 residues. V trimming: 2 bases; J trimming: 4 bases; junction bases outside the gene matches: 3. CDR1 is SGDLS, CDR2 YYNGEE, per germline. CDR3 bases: TGTGCCAGCAGCGTGGGGGACAGGGGATACGAGCAGTACTTC. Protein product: CASSVGDRGYEQYF. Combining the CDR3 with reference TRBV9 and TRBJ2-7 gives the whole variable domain DSGVTQTPKHLITATGQRVTLRCSPRSGDLSVYWYQQSLDQGLQFLIQYYNGEERAKGNILERFSAQQFPDLHSELNLSSLELGDSALYFCASSVGDRGYEQYFGPGTRLTVT.

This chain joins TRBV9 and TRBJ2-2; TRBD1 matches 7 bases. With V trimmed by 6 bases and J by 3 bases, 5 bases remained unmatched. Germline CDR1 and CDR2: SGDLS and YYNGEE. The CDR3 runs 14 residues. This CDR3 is CASTVGTDTGELFF. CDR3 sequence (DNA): TGTGCCAGCACCGTCGGGACAGACACCGGGGAGCTGTTTTTT.